This entry is about one T cell receptor beta chain. Its antigen is unidentified. The data were obtained in a study of neurological immune-mediated disorders. cDNA was made by 5'RACE with 10-nucleotide random UMIs. Per sequencing run, 15-18 subjects together gave over 170 million TCR-beta sequences. MiXCR, applied by TCRdb to the 5' RACE reads, yields one record per CDR3 protein. The sample shows 60,000 or so distinct CDR3 sequences, 11% of them seen only once. Among the participants, healthy controls were blood bank volunteers in Maryland, USA. Overall study results and limits: Multiple sclerosis patients had less TCR clonal expansion than even healthy controls, unlike HTLV-1-associated myelopathy.

This CDR3 region has 14 residues. Germline CDR1 reads SGHRS; CDR2 reads YFSETQ. Trimming took 4 bases from V and 3 from J, leaving 13 bases between them. This TCR was recovered from a man aged 60 to 75 in good health. The source material was PBMCs. The V gene is TRBV5-1, the J gene TRBJ1-1; D perhaps matches TRBD1 (5 bases). The CDR3 region is CASSVTGRDTEAFF. The CDR3 nucleotides are TGCGCCAGCAGCGTTACAGGAAGGGACACTGAAGCTTTCTTT. Based on the CDR3 plus reference TRBV5-1 and TRBJ1-1, the full variable domain is KAGVTQTPRYLIKTRGQQVTLSCSPISGHRSVSWYQQTPGQGLQFLFEYFSETQRNKGNFPGRFSGRQFSNSRSEMNVSTLELGDSALYLCASSVTGRDTEAFFGQGTRLTVV.